This T cell receptor (beta chain) was captured by sequencing in a study of blood T cell repertoires in COVID-19. In the original workflow: Researchers report that nucleated cell counts were estimated from reference gene primer amplification. The method was immunoSEQ multiplex PCR; TCRdb's version includes in-frame clones alone and lacks a portion of them. V and J calls and clone size follow that table, whereas D and trimming were derived from the DNA. The sample holds under 350,000 clones; 83% are singletons and the top ten take roughly 9.4%. Germline CDR1 SGHAT, CDR2 FQNNGV. Between the trimmed V and J ends, which lost 1 base and 0 bases, there was a span of 6 bases. The CDR3 consists of 14 residues.

The specimen was peripheral blood. The sequence came from a woman between 50 and 59 years old who had recovered from COVID-19. This chain uses TRBV11-2 with TRBJ1-2; weak D call: TRBD1 (6 bases). The CDR3 loop reads CASSLGTANYGYTF. In DNA, the CDR3 is TGTGCCAGCAGCTTAGGGACAGCTAACTATGGCTACACCTTC. Complete variable domain (other parts from reference TRBV11-2 and TRBJ1-2): EAGVAQSPRYKIIEKRQSVAFWCNPISGHATLYWYQQILGQGPKLLIQFQNNGVVDDSQLPKDRFSAERLKGVDSTLKIQPAKLEDSAVYLCASSLGTANYGYTFGSGTRLTVV.